Listed below are T cell receptor beta chains from one sample, sequenced in a study of CD8+CD57+ T cells in acquired aplastic anemia. TCRdb recomputed calls from the reads with MiXCR, one row per CDR3 protein. The sample holds some 220,000 distinct CDR3 sequences, 30% to 35% seen once. Sequenced input: sorted CD4+, CD8+, or CD8+CD57+ T cells (not recorded which) from PBMCs. The receptors were sampled from a human donor in good health, serving as a control. Each CDR3 is given with its conserved first and last residue. A D gene is named only where the DNA matches it firmly. A clone size is listed for some rows: how often the clone was seen (once, few, many), or a class if it is expanded.

D gene	clone size	V gene	J gene	CDR3 DNA	CDR3 protein
TRBD2	many	TRBV20-1	TRBJ2-3	TGCAGTGCTAGAGGGCCAGCGGGGAAAACAGATACGCAGTATTTT	CSARGPAGKTDTQYF
TRBD2	many	TRBV20-1	TRBJ2-7	TGCAGTGCCCAGCGGTTGCTAGCGGGTACCTACGAGCAGTACTTC	CSAQRLLAGTYEQYF
TRBD2	-	TRBV11-2	TRBJ2-1	TGTGCCAGCAGCTTAAATCCGCGGACTAGCGGGGACTTAAGCCCCTACAATGAGCAGTTCTTC	CASSLNPRTSGDLSPYNEQFF
-	-	TRBV7-9	TRBJ2-2	TGTGCCAGCAGCTTAATAACCGGGGAGCTGTTTTTT	CASSLITGELFF
-	many	TRBV19	TRBJ2-7	TGTGCCAGTGCTCAGCTTGCTAGCTCCATTGAGCAGTACTTC	CASAQLASSIEQYF
-	many	TRBV7-9	TRBJ2-2	TGTGCCAGCAGCCTCGGGTCACGTTACACCGGGGAGCTGTTTTTT	CASSLGSRYTGELFF
-	-	TRBV19	TRBJ1-2	TGTGCCAGTAGTACCGGAGGTGTTTACGGCAACTATGGCCACACCTTC	CASSTGGVYGNYGHTF
-	many	TRBV19	TRBJ2-7	TGTGCCAGTAGTGCACAGGGGAGGGAGCAGTACTTC	CASSAQGREQYF
-	few	TRBV3-1	TRBJ1-2	TGTGCCAGCAGCCGACAGGCGAGTTCTGGCTACACCTTC	CASSRQASSGYTF
TRBD2	-	TRBV20-1	TRBJ2-1	TGCAGTGATCCCAGCCTATCTAGCGGGAGAGGAAATGAGCAGTTCTTC	CSDPSLSSGRGNEQFF
-	many	TRBV12-3/TRBV12-4	TRBJ2-7	TGTGCCAGCAGTTTGGCGGGTCCCTACGAGCAGTACTTC	CASSLAGPYEQYF
-	many	TRBV7-8	TRBJ2-1	TGTGCCAGCAGCTTAGAGTCTTTGGGGTCTGAGCAGTTCTTC	CASSLESLGSEQFF
-	-	TRBV19	TRBJ1-1	TGTGCCAGTAGTATTACAGGGTTTGCTGAAGCTTTCTTT	CASSITGFAEAFF
-	few	TRBV19	TRBJ1-2	TGTGCCAGTAGTGACACAGGGTTAAGGAACTATGGCTACACCTTC	CASSDTGLRNYGYTF
-	-	TRBV24-1	TRBJ2-5	TGTGCCACCAGTGATGAGAGGTACCAGACCCAGTACTTC	CATSDERYQTQYF
-	-	TRBV5-1	TRBJ2-7	TGCGCCAGCAGCTCCGACCTTCCTATTTCCTACGAGCAGTACTTC	CASSSDLPISYEQYF
-	few	TRBV11-2	TRBJ2-1	TGTGCCAGCAGCTTCGGAGGACGGAGCTCCTACAATGAGCAGTTCTTC	CASSFGGRSSYNEQFF
-	-	TRBV7-9	TRBJ1-2	TGTGCCAGCAGTTTATCGGGTCGGTATGACTATGGCTACACCTTC	CASSLSGRYDYGYTF
TRBD2	many	TRBV2	TRBJ2-1	TGTGCCAGCATTTCTCTAGCGGCCTACAATGAGCAGTTCTTC	CASISLAAYNEQFF
-	-	TRBV7-9	TRBJ1-2	TGTGCCAGCAGCTTGACCGGGTCTCGCTATGGCTACACCTTC	CASSLTGSRYGYTF
TRBD1	many	TRBV6-5	TRBJ2-7	TGTGCCAGCAGTTACGGCCAGGGGGATAGCGAGCAGTACTTC	CASSYGQGDSEQYF
TRBD1	-	TRBV29-1	TRBJ1-2	TGCAGCGGGGGACAGGGAAACACTGGCTACACCTTC	CSGGQGNTGYTF
TRBD1	few	TRBV4-1	TRBJ1-1	TGCGCCAGCAGCCAAGTTACGAGGGGGCGGGCGACTGAAGCTTTCTTT	CASSQVTRGRATEAFF
TRBD1	-	TRBV2	TRBJ1-6	TGTGCCAGCAGTGCTGGACAGGTCGATAATTCACCCCTCCACTTT	CASSAGQVDNSPLHF
TRBD2	-	TRBV5-1	TRBJ2-7	TGCGCCAGCAGCTTGGCCGGGACTAAGTCCTACGGGCAGTACTTC	CASSLAGTKSYGQYF
-	many	TRBV7-9	TRBJ2-5	TGTGCCAGCAGCTTATATTCCGGGGGGCGGGGAGAGACCCAGTACTTC	CASSLYSGGRGETQYF
-	-	TRBV6-1	TRBJ2-1	TGTGCCGGCAGCCAAACACTATGGGGGTACAATGAGCAGTTCTTC	CAGSQTLWGYNEQFF
-	-	TRBV6-1	TRBJ1-4	TGTGCCAGCAGGGACAACAGGGCCCTAAAACTGTTTTTT	CASRDNRALKLFF
TRBD1	many	TRBV19	TRBJ2-2	TGTGCCAGTAGAGGGACAGGGGTGAACACCGGGGAGCTGTTTTTT	CASRGTGVNTGELFF
TRBD2	-	TRBV11-2	TRBJ2-1	TGTGCCAGCAGCTTAGGGACTAGCGGGGGGAGGTACAATGAGCAGTTCTTC	CASSLGTSGGRYNEQFF
-	-	TRBV19	TRBJ2-6	TGTGCCAGTAGTACGACCCCATCCGGGGCTAACGTCCTGACTTTC	CASSTTPSGANVLTF
-	-	TRBV5-4	TRBJ1-3	TGTGCCTTCCACCCCCCCGCCAGCTCTGGAAACACCATATATTTT	CAFHPPASSGNTIYF